Reported below is one TCR beta chain. The data were taken from a study of blood T cell repertoires in COVID-19. Turning to the study itself: COVID-19 samples, acute and convalescent, were from the United States, Italy and Spain. From T cells, B-cell-depleted T cells, or PBMCs came the material, which was cDNA or gDNA.

Per the germline V gene, CDR1 is SGDLS and CDR2 is YYNGEE. V lost 4 bases, J lost 7 bases, and 20 bases lay in between. The CDR3 is 16 amino acids. The authors' processing: Amplification of reference gene primers was used by the study to estimate nucleated cell counts. Generated by immunoSEQ multiplex PCR, the TCRdb table keeps only in-frame clones and is missing some. V, J and clone size are those of that table, while D and trimming were read from the DNA. The sample holds 210,000 or so clones, 87% seen once. Sequenced: peripheral blood. The receptor's source is a woman under 30 who had recovered from COVID-19. The chain has TRBV9 and TRBJ1-4; D is ambiguous. CDR3 sequence: CASSLSVTAPGEKLFF. The CDR3 DNA reads TGTGCCAGCAGCCTGAGCGTTACGGCCCCGGGTGAAAAACTGTTTTTT.